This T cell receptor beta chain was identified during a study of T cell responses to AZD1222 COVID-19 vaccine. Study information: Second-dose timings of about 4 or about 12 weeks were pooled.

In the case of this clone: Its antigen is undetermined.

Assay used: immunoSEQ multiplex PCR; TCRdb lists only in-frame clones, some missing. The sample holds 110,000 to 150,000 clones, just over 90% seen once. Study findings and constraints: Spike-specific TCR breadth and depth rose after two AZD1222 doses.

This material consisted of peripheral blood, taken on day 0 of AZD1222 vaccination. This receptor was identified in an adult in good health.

This CDR3 reads CASSEGWNTEAFF. CDR3 DNA sequence: TGTGCCAGCAGTGAGGGGTGGAACACTGAAGCTTTCTTT. The chain has TRBV2 and TRBJ1-1; no firm D call. CDR3 length: 13 amino acids. Trimming shortened V by 3 bases and J by 1 base, and 6 bases separated the two germline ends. Germline CDR1 and CDR2: SNHLY and FYNNEI.